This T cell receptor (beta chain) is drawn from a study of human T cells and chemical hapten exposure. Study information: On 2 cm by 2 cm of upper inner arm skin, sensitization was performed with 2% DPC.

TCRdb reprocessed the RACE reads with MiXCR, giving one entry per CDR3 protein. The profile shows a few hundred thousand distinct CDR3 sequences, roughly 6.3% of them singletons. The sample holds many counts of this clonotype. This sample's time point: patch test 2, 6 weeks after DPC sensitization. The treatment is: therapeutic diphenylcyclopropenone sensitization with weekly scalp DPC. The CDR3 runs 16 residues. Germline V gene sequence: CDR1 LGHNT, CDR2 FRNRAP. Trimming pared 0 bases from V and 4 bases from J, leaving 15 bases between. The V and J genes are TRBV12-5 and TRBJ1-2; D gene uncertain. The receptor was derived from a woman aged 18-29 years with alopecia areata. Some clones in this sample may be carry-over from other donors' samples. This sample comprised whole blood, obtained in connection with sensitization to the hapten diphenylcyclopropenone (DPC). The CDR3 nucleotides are TGTGCTAGTGGTTTGGTACTGACGAGGGATATCTATGGCTACACCTTC. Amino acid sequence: CASGLVLTRDIYGYTF.